Presented here are 19 T cell receptor beta chains from one specimen sequenced in a study of cytomegalovirus exposure and HLA in healthy donors. Primers included in the PCR were 60 Vbeta and 13 Jbeta primers. The table came from immunoSEQ multiplex PCR; TCRdb's copy has only in-frame clones and leaves some out. This repertoire shows 150,000 or so clones, 84% found once; its top ten account for around 2%. Input material: PBMCs. The receptors come from a man between 18 and 29 years old in good health and CMV-seronegative.

This chain links TRBV7-3 with TRBJ1-1; D unresolved. The germline V gene has CDR1 SGHTA and CDR2 FQGTGA. The germline V and J ends were trimmed by 0 bases and 0 bases, with 8 bases remaining between them. This CDR3 region has 15 residues. The chain's CDR3 is CASSLTPRLNTEAFF. CDR3 bases: TGTGCCAGCAGCTTAACGCCACGGTTGAACACTGAAGCTTTCTTT.

The CDR3 DNA reads TGTGCCAGCAGCCGGGACAGGGCTAATGAAAAACTGTTTTTT. As protein: CASSRDRANEKLFF. The V and J genes are TRBV6-5 and TRBJ1-4, with 9 bases identical to TRBD1. Germline assignment: CDR1 MNHEY and CDR2 SVGAGI. V lost 6 bases to trimming and J lost 3 bases; unmatched junction nucleotides: 2. The CDR3 runs to 14 residues.

The rearrangement uses TRBV5-1 and TRBJ2-5; TRBD1 matches at 7 bases. This CDR3 has 14 residues. Germline loops: CDR1 SGHRS, CDR2 YFSETQ. V was clipped by 4 bases and J by 1 base; unmatched bases: 4. CDR3 in DNA: TGCGCCAGCAGCCGCTACAGGGGCCAAGAGACCCAGTACTTC. It codes for CASSRYRGQETQYF.

This clone appeared once. The CDR3 spells CASSPGGNYGYTF. The CDR3 DNA sequence: TGTGCCAGCAGTCCAGGGGGAAACTATGGCTACACCTTC. The chain combines TRBV6-5 with TRBJ1-2; TRBD1 agrees at 7 bases. From germline, CDR1 is MNHEY and CDR2 SVGAGI. CDR3 length equals 13 residues. The ends lost 5 bases at V and 2 bases at J; junction bases unmatched: 2.

This rearrangement joins TRBV7-9 to TRBJ1-1, with D tentatively TRBD1 (6 bases). There are 12 residues in the CDR3. Looked up from germline, CDR1 is SEHNR and CDR2 is FQNEAQ (reference sequence). The V end lost 2 bases, the J end lost 8 bases, and 9 bases lay between the germline ends. CDR3 in amino acids: CASSLLGTEAFF. DNA of the CDR3: TGTGCCAGCAGCTTACTGGGGACAGAAGCTTTCTTT.

The chain is built from TRBV14 and TRBJ1-4; 9 nucleotides agree with TRBD1. The CDR3 contains 15 residues. J lost 5 bases, V lost 3 bases, and 4 bases had no gene match. In germline, CDR1 is SGHDN, CDR2 FVKESK. DNA for the CDR3: TGTGCCAGCAGCCATCGGGACAGGGTAAATGAAAAACTGTTTTTT. Protein product: CASSHRDRVNEKLFF.

J is TRBJ2-1 and V is TRBV10-3; 7 positions agree with TRBD1. This CDR3 is built from 15 residues. V lost 4 bases to trimming and J lost 2 bases; unmatched junction nucleotides: 5. CDR1 and CDR2 from the germline V gene are ENHRY and SYGVKD. The DNA of the CDR3 is TGTGCCATCAGTGCCCCGGGACAGACCTACAATGAGCAGTTCTTC. Protein: CAISAPGQTYNEQFF.

This chain connects TRBV2 to TRBJ1-2; the D gene is possibly TRBD1 (6 bases). V gave up 7 bases and J gave up 1 base, with 10 bases separating them. Germline CDR1 and CDR2: SNHLY and FYNNEI. The CDR3 consists of 13 residues. Here the CDR3 DNA reads TGTGCCAGCACCGGGACACTTAACTATGGCTACACCTTC. Translated: CASTGTLNYGYTF.

The rearrangement joins TRBV20-1 to TRBJ1-3, with unresolved D. The germline gives CDR1 DFQATT, CDR2 SNEGSKA (reference sequence). Trimming shortened V by 6 bases and J by 8 bases, and 5 bases separated the two germline ends. The CDR3 runs to 9 residues. The CDR3 loop reads CSARDTIYF. The CDR3, as DNA: TGCAGTGCCCGGGACACCATATATTTT.

This rearrangement joins TRBV30 to TRBJ2-1, with D tentatively TRBD1 (6 bases). V shed 3 bases and J shed 7 bases, with 10 bases lying between them. CDR3 length equals 12 residues. Germline V gene lookup returns CDR1 GTSNPN and CDR2 SVGIG (reference sequence). CDR3 DNA sequence: TGTGCCTGGAGCGCAGGGGTGAATGAGCAGTTCTTC. This sequence encodes CAWSAGVNEQFF.

The chain is built from TRBV28 and TRBJ1-5; maybe TRBD1 (6 bases). CDR3 length equals 19 residues. Trimming shortened V by 0 bases and J by 0 bases, and 18 bases separated the two germline ends. CDR1 MDHEN and CDR2 SYDVKM come from the germline V gene. CDR3 in DNA: TGTGCCAGCAGTTTATGGGAGGGGGGGGGATACTATAGCAATCAGCCCCAGCATTTT. Translation: CASSLWEGGGYYSNQPQHF.

Regarding this clone: A read error may account for a junction end that differs from germline. The chain combines TRBV7-9 with TRBJ2-5; D is perhaps TRBD2 (5 bases). The germline V gene encodes CDR1 SEHNR and CDR2 FQNEAQ (reference sequence). There are 17 residues in the CDR3. The CDR3 DNA reads as TGTTCCAGCAGCTGGAATTTGCGCGGGCGATTACAAGAGACCCAGTACTTC. This sequence encodes CSSSWNLRGRLQETQYF.

V and J are TRBV4-1 and TRBJ2-7; D is uncertain. The CDR3 has 17 amino acids. V was clipped by 3 bases and J by 0 bases, with 18 bases between them. Germline CDR1 and CDR2: MGHRA and YSYEKL. In DNA, the CDR3 is TGCGCCAGCAGCCAGTCCGCGGTAGGCGCCCTCTCCTACGAGCAGTACTTC. As protein: CASSQSAVGALSYEQYF.

V is TRBV11-1 and J is TRBJ2-7; 7 bases map to TRBD1. J lost 0 bases, V lost 1 base, and 3 bases had no gene match. Germline V gene data show CDR1 as SGHAT and CDR2 as FQDESV (reference sequence). The CDR3 loop spans 15 amino acids. CDR3 nucleotide sequence: TGTGCCAGCAGCTTAGGGACAGGTACCTCCTACGAGCAGTACTTC. This codes for CASSLGTGTSYEQYF.

The chain carries TRBV4-2 and TRBJ2-1, with TRBD2 matching 15 bases. Germline assignment: CDR1 LGHNA and CDR2 YNFKEQ. CDR3 length equals 15 residues. V trimming: 4 bases; J trimming: 8 bases; junction bases outside the gene matches: 3. CDR3 DNA sequence: TGTGCCAGCAGCCCAGGACTAGCGGGAGGGCATGAGCAGTTCTTC. This encodes CASSPGLAGGHEQFF.

V gene TRBV6-4 combines with J gene TRBJ1-4, with D unresolved. CDR1 and CDR2 (germline): MRHNA, SNTAGT. The CDR3 length is 12 residues. Trimming left V 4 bases short and J 8 bases short, with 8 bases between. Here the CDR3 DNA reads TGTGCCAGCAGTGTAGCGGGGGAAAAACTGTTTTTT. Translating it yields CASSVAGEKLFF.

This clone was observed a few times. This rearrangement joins TRBV28 to TRBJ2-3; 7 bases fit TRBD2. This CDR3 region has 17 residues. The trim removed 8 bases at V and 4 bases at J, leaving 18 bases unmatched. Per germline, CDR1 MDHEN and CDR2 SYDVKM. The CDR3 coding sequence is TGTGCCAGCGGGGGGGACTCCCCAAGCAGGGTGTCAGATACGCAGTATTTT. Amino acids: CASGGDSPSRVSDTQYF.

This chain uses TRBV19 with TRBJ2-2; tentatively, D is TRBD1 (6 bases). The ends were cut back, 7 bases at V and 5 bases at J, with 11 bases in the middle. Germline V gives CDR1 LNHDA, CDR2 SQIVND (reference sequence). The CDR3 is 13 amino acids. The CDR3 DNA follows: TGTGCCAGTACCAAGGACAGAACCGGGGAGCTGTTTTTT. This codes for CASTKDRTGELFF.

The chain employs TRBV27 and TRBJ2-1, with D perhaps TRBD2 (5 bases). CDR3 length: 16 amino acids. V gave up 6 bases and J gave up 0 bases, with 15 bases separating them. Per germline, CDR1 MNHEY and CDR2 SMNVEV (reference sequence). The CDR3 loop is CASSRHSASSYNEQFF. The CDR3 bases are TGTGCCAGCAGCCGACATAGCGCCAGCTCCTACAATGAGCAGTTCTTC.